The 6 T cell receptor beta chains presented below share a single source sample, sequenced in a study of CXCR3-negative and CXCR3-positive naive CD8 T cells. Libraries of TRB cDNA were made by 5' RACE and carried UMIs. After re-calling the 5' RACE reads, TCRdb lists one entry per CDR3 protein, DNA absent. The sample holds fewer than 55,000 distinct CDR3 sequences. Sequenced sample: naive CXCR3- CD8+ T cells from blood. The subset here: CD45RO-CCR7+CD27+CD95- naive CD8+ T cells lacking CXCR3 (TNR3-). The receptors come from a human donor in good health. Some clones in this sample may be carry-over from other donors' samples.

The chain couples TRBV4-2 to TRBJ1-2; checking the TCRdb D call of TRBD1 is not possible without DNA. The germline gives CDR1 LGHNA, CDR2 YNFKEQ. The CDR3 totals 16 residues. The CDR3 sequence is CASSQERTGANYGYTF.

The CDR3 spells CASSMMGGMRDNEQFF. The chain combines TRBV23-1 with TRBJ2-1; the D gene TCRdb calls, TRBD2, cannot be checked with no DNA. TRBV23-1 is labeled an ORF, and its function is uncertain. The length of the CDR3 is 16 residues.

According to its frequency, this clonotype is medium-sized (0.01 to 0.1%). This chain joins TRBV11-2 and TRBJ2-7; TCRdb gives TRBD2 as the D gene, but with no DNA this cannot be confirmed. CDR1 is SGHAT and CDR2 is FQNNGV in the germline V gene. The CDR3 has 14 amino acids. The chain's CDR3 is CASSLLSGGTEQYF. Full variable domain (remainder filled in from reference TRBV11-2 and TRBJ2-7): EAGVAQSPRYKIIEKRQSVAFWCNPISGHATLYWYQQILGQGPKLLIQFQNNGVVDDSQLPKDRFSAERLKGVDSTLKIQPAKLEDSAVYLCASSLLSGGTEQYFGPGTRLTVT.

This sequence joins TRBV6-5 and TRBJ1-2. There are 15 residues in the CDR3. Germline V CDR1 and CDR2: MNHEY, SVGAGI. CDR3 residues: CASRPNRQLIYGYTF.

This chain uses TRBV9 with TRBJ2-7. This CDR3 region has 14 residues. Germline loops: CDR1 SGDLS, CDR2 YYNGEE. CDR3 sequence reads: CASSATARSYEQYF.

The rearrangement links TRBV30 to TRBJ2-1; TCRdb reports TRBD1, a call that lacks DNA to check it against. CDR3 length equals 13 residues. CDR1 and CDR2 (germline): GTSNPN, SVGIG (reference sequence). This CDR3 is CAGRDRAYNEQFF.